The 25 T cell receptor beta chains below come from one sample, sequenced in a study of a mutant IDH1 vaccine in newly diagnosed glioma. These receptors' antigens are unknown. Repertoires were generated with immunoSEQ multiplex PCR, while TCRdb's copy carries only in-frame clones and drops some. Of around 65,000 clones listed, roughly 87% are singletons. Time point here: week 47, end of study. In every dose of vaccine, 300 ug of mutant IDH1 20-mer peptide was given alongside topical imiquimod. This specimen consisted of PBMCs, obtained from a glioma patient whose treatment included an IDH1 peptide vaccine. The receptors derive from a man between 25 and 39 years old with glioma.

The chain is built from TRBV27 and TRBJ2-7; tentative D call: TRBD1 (7 bases). Germline values: CDR1 MNHEY, CDR2 SMNVEV (reference sequence). Deletions cut 7 bases from V and 3 bases from J, with 22 bases between. The CDR3 covers 16 residues. The CDR3 coding sequence is TGTGCCAGCATAGGGGGAGGAATCGGGACAGTCTACGAGCAGTACTTC. This gives the protein CASIGGGIGTVYEQYF.

V gene TRBV7-2 combines with J gene TRBJ2-3, with 9 bases fitting TRBD2. Germline lookup yields CDR1 SGHTA and CDR2 FQGNSA. The CDR3 is 16 amino acids. V trimming: 8 bases; J trimming: 6 bases; junction bases outside the gene matches: 15. CDR3 amino acids: CASPEGGLAGSDTQYF. CDR3 coding DNA: TGTGCCAGCCCTGAGGGAGGGCTAGCGGGGTCTGATACGCAGTATTTT.

The rearrangement uses TRBV5-1 and TRBJ1-1; maybe TRBD1 (5 bases). This CDR3 is built from 14 residues. Germline V gene sequence: CDR1 SGHRS, CDR2 YFSETQ. Trimming pared 1 base from V and 8 bases from J, leaving 15 bases between. Here the CDR3 DNA reads TGCGCCAGCAGCTTGACCGGGACGACCTTCGAAGCTTTCTTT. Its protein product is CASSLTGTTFEAFF.

V and J are TRBV5-1 and TRBJ2-7; 10 bases align to TRBD2. The germline CDR1 and CDR2 sequences are SGHRS and YFSETQ. The trim removed 0 bases at V and 0 bases at J, leaving 6 bases unmatched. The CDR3 loop spans 17 amino acids. The CDR3 protein is CASSLEQRGGSSYEQYF. The CDR3, as DNA: TGCGCCAGCAGCTTGGAGCAGCGGGGGGGAAGCTCCTACGAGCAGTACTTC.

The chain joins TRBV30 to TRBJ2-1; 10 bases line up with TRBD2. With 0 bases clipped from V and 8 bases from J, the junction kept 7 bases outside the gene matches. CDR1 is GTSNPN, CDR2 SVGIG, per germline (reference sequence). The CDR3 loop spans 15 amino acids. The CDR3 loop reads CAWSVTSGVTYEQFF. Written as DNA, the CDR3 is TGTGCCTGGAGTGTAACTAGCGGGGTGACATATGAGCAGTTCTTC.

V gene TRBV6-5 combines with J gene TRBJ1-3, with D unclear. Trimming took off 0 bases at V and 3 bases at J, with 6 bases between the two ends. Germline CDR1 and CDR2: MNHEY and SVGAGI. The CDR3 length is 14 residues. This chain's CDR3 is CASSYSGIGNTIYF. The DNA for the CDR3 is TGTGCCAGCAGTTACTCAGGGATTGGAAACACCATATATTTT.

This clone was detected once. The CDR3: CASGLRTEAFF. The CDR3 DNA sequence: TGTGCTAGTGGTTTACGGACCGAAGCTTTCTTT. The V call is TRBV12-5, the J call TRBJ1-1; D gene uncertain. With 3 bases removed from V and 8 bases from J, the gap between germline ends came to 7 bases. CDR1 is LGHNT and CDR2 is FRNRAP in the germline V gene. The CDR3 runs 11 residues.

The chain combines TRBV4-1 with TRBJ2-7; D remains ambiguous. Trimming cost V 2 bases and J 2 bases, with 7 bases left between them. The CDR3 sequence is 13 residues long. Germline V gives CDR1 MGHRA, CDR2 YSYEKL. The DNA of the CDR3 is TGCGCCAGCAGCCAACCCCTCCCCTACGAGCAGTACTTC. Its protein is CASSQPLPYEQYF.

This clone was recorded once. The CDR3 sequence: CASSPALIQETQYF. DNA of the CDR3: TGTGCCAGCAGCCCGGCATTGATCCAAGAGACCCAGTACTTC. The V call is TRBV6-5, the J call TRBJ2-5; D remains unclear. The germline gives CDR1 MNHEY, CDR2 SVGAGI. The length of the CDR3 is 14 residues. The V end was cut by 6 bases, the J end by 1 base, with 12 bases between.

V usage is TRBV7-6 and J usage is TRBJ2-5; D is ambiguous. This CDR3 is 14 amino acids long. The V and J ends lost 0 bases and 1 base respectively, with 6 bases between them. CDR1 is SGHVS, CDR2 FNYEAQ, per germline. DNA of the CDR3: TGTGCCAGCAGCTTAGCGACCGCCCAAGAGACCCAGTACTTC. It is translated as CASSLATAQETQYF.

The V and J genes are TRBV4-1 and TRBJ1-4; no definite D call. The V and J ends lost 4 bases and 4 bases respectively, with 22 bases between them. The CDR3 has 18 residues. From germline, CDR1 is MGHRA and CDR2 YSYEKL. CDR3 sequence: CASSPSPRRGPNNEKLFF. CDR3 in DNA: TGCGCCAGCAGCCCCTCCCCCCGCCGAGGGCCTAATAATGAAAAACTGTTTTTT.

The V gene is TRBV15, the J gene TRBJ2-7; 15 positions agree with TRBD2. J lost 0 bases, V lost 5 bases, and 5 bases had no gene match. The CDR3 extends over 17 amino acids. The germline CDR1 and CDR2 sequences are LNHNV and YYDKDF (reference sequence). This CDR3 is CATSRRTSGGASYEQYF. CDR3 DNA: TGTGCCACCAGCCGACGGACTAGCGGGGGGGCCTCCTACGAGCAGTACTTC.

The V call is TRBV6-1, the J call TRBJ1-2, with TRBD1 matching 10 bases. The CDR3 extends over 13 amino acids. The ends lost 7 bases at V and 7 bases at J; junction bases unmatched: 6. Germline V gene data show CDR1 as MNHNS and CDR2 as SASEGT. CDR3: CASTRQGASGYTF. In DNA, the CDR3 is TGTGCCAGCACCCGACAGGGGGCGAGTGGCTACACCTTC.

The chain is built from TRBV7-9 and TRBJ2-3, with 7 positions matching TRBD2. The V segment lost 6 bases and the J segment 0 bases; nucleotides outside the gene matches: 9. The CDR3 contains 16 residues. Germline values: CDR1 SEHNR, CDR2 FQNEAQ (reference sequence). The CDR3, as DNA: TGTGCCAGCAGTCCCCCGGGGGGAGAAAGCACAGATACGCAGTATTTT. Amino acid sequence: CASSPPGGESTDTQYF.

The chain has TRBV7-6 and TRBJ2-2; no firm D call. The CDR3 runs 16 residues. The V gene's germline CDR1 is SGHVS and CDR2 FNYEAQ. Trimming took off 5 bases at V and 0 bases at J, with 13 bases between the two ends. This chain's CDR3 is CASSPQISANTGELFF. The CDR3, as DNA: TGTGCCAGCAGCCCGCAGATCAGTGCGAACACCGGGGAGCTGTTTTTT.

The chain combines TRBV28 with TRBJ1-5, with D unresolved. Per germline, CDR1 MDHEN and CDR2 SYDVKM. This CDR3 region has 13 residues. The germline V and J ends were trimmed by 4 bases and 7 bases, with 11 bases remaining between them. The CDR3 spells CASSSTGKQPQHF. The CDR3 DNA reads as TGTGCCAGCAGTTCTACGGGAAAACAGCCCCAGCATTTT.

The chain couples TRBV13 to TRBJ2-1; 11 bases map to TRBD1. CDR3 length: 14 residues. The germline V gene encodes CDR1 PRHDT and CDR2 FYEKMQ (reference sequence). The V gene end was trimmed by 5 bases and the J gene end by 6 bases; junction bases not matched to a gene: 3. This chain's CDR3 is CASSPGQGVNEQFF. DNA of the CDR3: TGTGCCAGCAGCCCGGGACAGGGGGTCAATGAGCAGTTCTTC.

This chain connects TRBV28 to TRBJ1-4; no reliable D call. V was pared by 5 bases and J by 6 bases, with 16 bases between. The CDR3 runs to 15 residues. Germline V gives CDR1 MDHEN, CDR2 SYDVKM. The CDR3 protein is CASSPRGVQDEKLFF. The DNA of the CDR3 is TGTGCCAGCAGTCCCCGCGGGGTTCAGGATGAAAAACTGTTTTTT. Variable domain in full (rest from reference TRBV28 and TRBJ1-4): DVKVTQSSRYLVKRTGEKVFLECVQDMDHENMFWYRQDPGLGLRLIYFSYDVKMKEKGDIPEGYSVSREKKERFSLILESASTNQTSMYLCASSPRGVQDEKLFFGSGTQLSVL.

The V call is TRBV7-2, the J call TRBJ2-7; D gene unclear. V was pared by 5 bases and J by 0 bases, with 11 bases between. CDR1 and CDR2 from the germline V gene are SGHTA and FQGNSA. The CDR3 loop spans 14 amino acids. In DNA form, the CDR3 reads TGTGCCAGCAGCCCCGAAATGAGCTCCTACGAGCAGTACTTC. As protein: CASSPEMSSYEQYF.

The chain has TRBV4-1 and TRBJ2-7; TRBD1 agrees at 9 bases. CDR1 and CDR2 from the germline V gene are MGHRA and YSYEKL. With V trimmed by 5 bases and J by 1 base, 6 bases remained unmatched. This CDR3 has 15 residues. The CDR3 DNA reads as TGCGCCAGCAGCGCGGGACAGGGCCGATCCTACGAGCAGTACTTC. Residues: CASSAGQGRSYEQYF.

For this clone: Its ends do not fully match the called genes, so a read error is possible. In nucleotides, the CDR3 is TGCAGTGCTAGAGATTATGGGGGGGCCGAATTC. Translated, it gives CSARDYGGAEF. This rearrangement joins TRBV20-1 to TRBJ2-7, with D perhaps TRBD2 (7 bases). Germline values: CDR1 DFQATT, CDR2 SNEGSKA (reference sequence). The CDR3 consists of 11 residues.

The chain uses TRBV5-6 and TRBJ2-7; D ambiguous. Germline V gene lookup returns CDR1 SGHDT and CDR2 YYEEEE. Trimming removed 0 bases from V and 7 bases from J, with 8 bases in between. The CDR3 length is 12 residues. CDR3 coding DNA: TGTGCCAGCAGCTTGGCGCCGTGGGAGCAGTACTTC. This sequence encodes CASSLAPWEQYF.

CDR3 nucleotides: TGTGCCAGCAGCCCAGCAGGTAGCTCCTACGAGCAGTACTTC. The encoded protein is CASSPAGSSYEQYF. The chain couples TRBV7-9 to TRBJ2-7, with unresolved D. V was pared by 5 bases and J by 0 bases, with 11 bases between. The CDR3 consists of 14 residues. CDR1 is SEHNR and CDR2 is FQNEAQ in the germline V gene (reference sequence).

V usage is TRBV1 and J usage is TRBJ1-2. TRBV1 is marked as a pseudogene. The CDR3 sequence is 15 residues long. DNA for the CDR3: TGCACCAGCAGCATCCGACGGAATCTTAGGTATGGCTACACCTTC. Translated: CTSSIRRNLRYGYTF.

This clone was found a few times. The chain is built from TRBV6-1 and TRBJ1-5, with a weak D call TRBD1 (5 bases). The V end was cut by 9 bases, the J end by 1 base, with 13 bases between. The CDR3 extends over 14 amino acids. Germline-derived CDR1 and CDR2 are MNHNS and SASEGT. This CDR3 is CASQRRDSNQPQHF. Here the CDR3 DNA reads TGTGCCAGTCAGCGCAGGGACAGCAATCAGCCCCAGCATTTT.